This T cell receptor beta chain comes out of a study of control samples from healthy donors and cancer patients. Clones were read by immunoSEQ multiplex PCR, and TCRdb kept only the in-frame ones, dropping some. The profile shows approximately 49,000 clones, around 85% of them singletons. The V segment lost 3 bases and the J segment 4 bases; nucleotides outside the gene matches: 11. CDR3 length equals 17 residues. Germline V gene data show CDR1 as SNHLY and CDR2 as FYNNEI. This receptor was identified in a woman aged 45 to 65 with lung cancer. The chain couples TRBV2 to TRBJ2-5, with TRBD2 matching 10 bases. Source material: PBMCs. The CDR3: CASSDELAGAHGETQYF. The CDR3 coding sequence is TGTGCCAGCAGTGATGAGCTAGCGGGGGCCCATGGAGAGACCCAGTACTTC.